One and the same sample provided the 17 T cell receptor beta chains below, sequenced in a study of shared clonotypes between healthy human individuals. TCRdb keeps only in-frame clones here, not all; method: immunoSEQ multiplex PCR. The sample consists of over 950,000 clones, around three quarters of them appearing once. Input material: memory CD4+ T cells from PBMCs. Subset meaning: CD45RA-negative fraction. These receptors came from a man aged 18 to 30 in good health. Some clones in this sample may be carry-over from other donors' samples.

This sequence joins TRBV5-1 and TRBJ2-3, with 8 bases lining up with TRBD2. CDR1 and CDR2 (germline): SGHRS, YFSETQ. The CDR3 is made up of 16 amino acids. V trimming: 4 bases; J trimming: 4 bases; junction bases outside the gene matches: 11. CDR3 DNA: TGCGCCAGCAGCGGAACTAGCGGTCGGAGACCAGATACGCAGTATTTT. The encoded protein is CASSGTSGRRPDTQYF.

The V call is TRBV5-1, the J call TRBJ2-1, with D perhaps matching TRBD1 or TRBD2 (7 bases each). This CDR3 spans 15 amino acids. CDR1 and CDR2 from the germline V gene are SGHRS and YFSETQ. The germline V and J ends were trimmed by 0 bases and 14 bases, with 21 bases remaining between them. CDR3 residues: CASSLVGTKGAAEFF. CDR3 DNA sequence: TGCGCCAGCAGCTTGGTCGGGACTAAGGGGGCTGCGGAGTTCTTC.

This chain connects TRBV2 to TRBJ1-1; unclear D gene. From germline, CDR1 is SNHLY and CDR2 FYNNEI. The CDR3 consists of 12 residues. Trimming left V 4 bases short and J 1 base short, with 4 bases between. CDR3 protein: CASSVANTEAFF. For the CDR3, the DNA is TGTGCCAGCAGTGTGGCGAACACTGAAGCTTTCTTT.

This clone showed up just a few times. The chain is built from TRBV4-1 and TRBJ2-3; D possibly matches TRBD1 or TRBD2 (5 bases each). The ends were cut back, 5 bases at V and 0 bases at J, with 18 bases in the middle. This CDR3 spans 17 amino acids. Germline V gene sequence: CDR1 MGHRA, CDR2 YSYEKL. CDR3 DNA sequence: TGCGCCAGCAGCGACGTCGGGGCGATTACTAGCACAGATACGCAGTATTTT. Protein product: CASSDVGAITSTDTQYF.

The gene calls are TRBV11-3 and TRBJ2-1; 7 positions match TRBD2. V lost 4 bases to trimming and J lost 9 bases; unmatched junction nucleotides: 6. The CDR3 has 13 residues. Germline assignment: CDR1 SGHNT and CDR2 YENEEA. The DNA of the CDR3 is TGTGCCAGCAGCTACCAGGGAGGGACTGAGCAGTTCTTC. It specifies CASSYQGGTEQFF.

The J gene is TRBJ1-6, the V gene TRBV11-2; possible D gene TRBD1, 5 bases. CDR1 and CDR2 (germline): SGHAT, FQNNGV. V lost 2 bases to trimming and J lost 6 bases, with 17 bases between them. The CDR3 totals 17 residues. In nucleotides, the CDR3 is TGTGCCAGCAGCTTATCCCCCCGGGGGAATGGTAATTCACCCCTCCACTTT. This translates into CASSLSPRGNGNSPLHF.

The table lists this clone with a count of one. The chain couples TRBV6-5 to TRBJ2-1, with 11 bases aligning to TRBD1. CDR3 length: 15 amino acids. Germline trimming cut 5 bases from V and 5 bases from J; bases unmatched to any gene: 5. Per the germline V gene, CDR1 is MNHEY and CDR2 is SVGAGI. The CDR3 DNA follows: TGTGCCAGCAGTACCCGGGACAGGGGGAACAATGAGCAGTTCTTC. Amino acids: CASSTRDRGNNEQFF.

This clone was detected once. The chain combines TRBV10-3 with TRBJ1-2, with 7 bases lining up with TRBD1. Germline lookup yields CDR1 ENHRY and CDR2 SYGVKD. J gave up 4 bases and V 0 bases, and 14 bases lay outside the gene matches. CDR3 length equals 18 residues. CDR3 protein: CAISESTRRAGDSYGYTF. In DNA, the CDR3 is TGTGCCATCAGTGAGTCGACGAGACGGGCAGGGGACAGCTATGGCTACACCTTC.

This clone was counted a few times. Other DNA sequences from this sample encode an identical CDR3 as well. The chain combines TRBV6-5 with TRBJ2-2; D is undetermined. The CDR3 totals 12 residues. Germline V gene data show CDR1 as MNHEY and CDR2 as SVGAGI. V lost 0 bases and J 4 bases, leaving 0 bases between the germline ends. CDR3 loop: CASSYSTGELFF. Written as DNA, the CDR3 is TGTGCCAGCAGTTACTCCACCGGGGAGCTGTTTTTT.

In the case of this clone: This may arise from a read error, as a much more abundant clone is one base away. V and J are TRBV7-2 and TRBJ2-1; unclear D gene. Trimming took off 5 bases at V and 3 bases at J, with 2 bases between the two ends. The CDR3 totals 11 residues. Germline loops: CDR1 SGHTA, CDR2 FQGNSA. The CDR3 protein is CASSDYNEQFF. The DNA for the CDR3 is TGTGCCAGCAGCGACTACAATGAGCAGTTCTTC.

In its sample, this clone was seen a few times. V is TRBV21-1 and J is TRBJ2-7; the listed D gene, TRBD2, was not tested against the DNA. TRBV21-1 is flagged as a pseudogene. The CDR3 is 14 amino acids. The chain's CDR3 is CASSNSEDVYEQYF. As DNA, the CDR3 is TGTGCCAGCAGCAATTCTGAGGATGTCTACGAGCAGTACTTC.

This clone was detected many times. V gene TRBV25-1 combines with J gene TRBJ2-5; D may be TRBD1 (5 bases). There are 15 residues in the CDR3. Deletions cut 4 bases from V and 0 bases from J, with 12 bases between. CDR1 is MGHDK, CDR2 SYGVNS, per germline. In DNA form, the CDR3 reads TGTGCCAGCAGTGCGGACACCTCCTACCAAGAGACCCAGTACTTC. The encoded protein is CASSADTSYQETQYF.

The gene calls are TRBV4-2 and TRBJ2-7, with 9 bases that match TRBD2. J was trimmed by 5 bases and V by 3 bases; bases with no gene match: 14. Germline CDR1 reads LGHNA; CDR2 reads YNFKEQ. This CDR3 has 17 amino acids. The CDR3 loop is CASSQSRGGEGIHEQYF. Here the CDR3 DNA reads TGTGCCAGCAGCCAGTCCCGCGGGGGGGAGGGCATCCACGAGCAGTACTTC.

This sequence joins TRBV5-1 and TRBJ2-1, with 10 bases that match TRBD2. There are 17 residues in the CDR3. The J segment lost 10 bases and the V segment lost 0 bases, leaving 13 bases of the junction unmatched. Germline V gene data show CDR1 as SGHRS and CDR2 as YFSETQ. The DNA for the CDR3 is TGCGCCAGCAGCTTGGGGTTCCCAGAGACTAGCGGGTGGGAGCAGTTCTTC. Translated: CASSLGFPETSGWEQFF.

This clone appeared once. J is TRBJ2-7 and V is TRBV18; no firm D call. The V gene lost 2 bases and the J gene lost 2 bases, with 10 bases spanning the gap. CDR1 is KGHSH, CDR2 LQKENI, per germline. The CDR3 spans 14 residues. The DNA for the CDR3 is TGTGCCAGCTCACCATTACAGAACGCCTACGAGCAGTACTTC. Translated: CASSPLQNAYEQYF.

DNA of the CDR3: TGTGCCAGCAGCCCCGGCCCGGCCGACAATGAGCAGTTCTTC. It yields the protein CASSPGPADNEQFF. The chain employs TRBV9 and TRBJ2-1; no firm D call. This CDR3 is built from 14 residues. Deletions cut 4 bases from V and 5 bases from J, with 13 bases between. Germline CDR1 is SGDLS and CDR2 is YYNGEE.

This sequence joins TRBV9 and TRBJ2-7, with D perhaps being TRBD1 or TRBD2 (5 bases each). Germline V gene sequence: CDR1 SGDLS, CDR2 YYNGEE. The V gene lost 4 bases and the J gene lost 5 bases, with 16 bases spanning the gap. The CDR3 extends over 14 amino acids. The CDR3 DNA is TGTGCCAGCAGCCCCCAGCAGGGAGTCCACGAGCAGTACTTC. This gives the protein CASSPQQGVHEQYF. Filled out from reference TRBV9 and TRBJ2-7, the complete variable domain reads DSGVTQTPKHLITATGQRVTLRCSPRSGDLSVYWYQQSLDQGLQFLIQYYNGEERAKGNILERFSAQQFPDLHSELNLSSLELGDSALYFCASSPQQGVHEQYFGPGTRLTVT.